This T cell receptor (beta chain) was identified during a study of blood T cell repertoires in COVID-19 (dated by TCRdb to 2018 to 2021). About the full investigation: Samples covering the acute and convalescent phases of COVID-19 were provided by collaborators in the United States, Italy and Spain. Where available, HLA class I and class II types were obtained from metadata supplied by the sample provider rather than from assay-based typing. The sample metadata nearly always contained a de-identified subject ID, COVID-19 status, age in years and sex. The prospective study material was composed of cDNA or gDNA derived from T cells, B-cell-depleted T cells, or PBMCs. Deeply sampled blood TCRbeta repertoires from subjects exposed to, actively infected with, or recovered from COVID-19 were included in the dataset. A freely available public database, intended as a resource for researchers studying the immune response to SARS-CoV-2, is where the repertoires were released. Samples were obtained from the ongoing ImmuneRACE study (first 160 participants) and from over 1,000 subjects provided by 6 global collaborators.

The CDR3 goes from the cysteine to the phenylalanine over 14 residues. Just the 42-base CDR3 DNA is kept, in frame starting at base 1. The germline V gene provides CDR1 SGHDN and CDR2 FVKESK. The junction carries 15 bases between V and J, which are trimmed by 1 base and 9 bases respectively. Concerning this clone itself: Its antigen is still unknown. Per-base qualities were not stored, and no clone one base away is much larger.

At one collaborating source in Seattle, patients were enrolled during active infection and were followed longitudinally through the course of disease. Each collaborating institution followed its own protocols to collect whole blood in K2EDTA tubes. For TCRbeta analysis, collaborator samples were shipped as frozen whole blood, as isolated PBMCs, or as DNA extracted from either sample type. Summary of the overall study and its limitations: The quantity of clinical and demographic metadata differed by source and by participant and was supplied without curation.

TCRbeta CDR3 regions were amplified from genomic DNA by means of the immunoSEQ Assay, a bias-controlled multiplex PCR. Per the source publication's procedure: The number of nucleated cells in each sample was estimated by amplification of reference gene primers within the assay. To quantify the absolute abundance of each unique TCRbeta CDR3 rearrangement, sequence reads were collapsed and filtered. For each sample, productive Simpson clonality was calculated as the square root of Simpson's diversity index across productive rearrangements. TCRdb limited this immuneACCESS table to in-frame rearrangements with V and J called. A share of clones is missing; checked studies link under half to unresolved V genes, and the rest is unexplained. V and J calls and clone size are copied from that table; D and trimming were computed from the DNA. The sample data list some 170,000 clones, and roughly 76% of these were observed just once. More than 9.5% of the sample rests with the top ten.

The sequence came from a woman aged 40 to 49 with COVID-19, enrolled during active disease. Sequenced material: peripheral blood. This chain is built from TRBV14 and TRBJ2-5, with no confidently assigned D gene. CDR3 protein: CASSQGYRRPAQYF. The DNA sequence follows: TGTGCCAGCAGCCAAGGGTACCGCCGCCCGGCCCAGTACTTC.